One TCR beta chain is described in this entry. Source study methods: Amplification from reference gene primers served as the basis for estimated nucleated cell counts. Data came from immunoSEQ multiplex PCR; TCRdb stores just in-frame clones and leaves some out. That table furnishes V, J and clone size, whereas the DNA furnished D and trimming. Of approximately 250,000 clones detected, 83% appear once; the ten largest clones hold about 8%. The data were taken from a study of blood T cell repertoires in COVID-19. Looking at the study overall: Italy, Spain and the United States were the sources of the convalescent and acute COVID-19 samples. T cells, B-cell-depleted T cells, or PBMCs supplied cDNA or gDNA.

The CDR3 is 14 residues long. Germline-derived CDR1 and CDR2 are SGHTA and FQGNSA. The V end lost 2 bases, the J end lost 3 bases, and 8 bases lay between the germline ends. The J gene is TRBJ1-5, the V gene TRBV7-2; the D gene is possibly TRBD1 (6 bases). This TCR was sampled from a woman aged 50 to 60 with acute or convalescent COVID-19. Sequencing was done on a sample of peripheral blood. The CDR3 DNA reads as TGTGCCAGCAGCTTAAGGACAGCCAATCAGCCCCAGCATTTT. It yields the protein CASSLRTANQPQHF.